This is a list of T cell receptor beta chains from one sample in a study of T cell repertoires in cytomegalovirus infection. TCRdb processed the reads anew with MiXCR; each CDR3 protein has one entry. The table has fewer than 550,000 distinct CDR3 sequences, 11% seen once. What was sequenced was PBMCs. These receptors came from a human donor in good health (CMV status not recorded). Some clones in this sample may be carry-over from other donors' samples. Each CDR3 is given with its conserved first and last residue. D genes are given only for firm matches. Not all rows give a size; the values are once, few, many and, for expanded clones, a class.

TRBJ2-2 many - TRBV7-2 TGTGCCAGCAGCTCGCGGCGGGGTTGGGACACCGGGGAGCTGTTTTTT CASSSRRGWDTGELFF
TRBJ1-2 many - TRBV10-3 TGTGCCATCAATACAGGGCTCTATGGCTACACCTTC CAINTGLYGYTF
TRBJ2-7 few - TRBV5-6 TGTGCCAGCAGCAGCACCGGGATATACGAGCAGTACTTC CASSSTGIYEQYF
TRBJ1-5 many - TRBV19 TGTGCCAGTAGAGGACAGCTTTATAGCAATCAGCCCCAGCATTTT CASRGQLYSNQPQHF
TRBJ2-3 many TRBD2 TRBV28 TGTGCCAGCAGTATGACTAGCGGGGCGGATACGCAGTATTTT CASSMTSGADTQYF
TRBJ2-3 many TRBD1 TRBV7-3 TGTGCCAGCAGCGCGAACCGGGACAGTTTTTACACAGATACGCAGTATTTT CASSANRDSFYTDTQYF
TRBJ2-1 many TRBD2 TRBV5-4 TGTGCCTCAGCAACCGGGACTAGCGGCCCTGCCAGGAATGAGCAGTTCTTC CASATGTSGPARNEQFF
TRBJ2-5 many - TRBV4-2 TGTGCCAGCAGCCAAGGCAGGGGAGAGACCCAGTACTTC CASSQGRGETQYF
TRBJ2-5 few - TRBV20-1 TGCAGTGCCCCAGCCACAGGGACCCCGCAAGAGACCCAGTACTTC CSAPATGTPQETQYF
TRBJ2-7 many - TRBV28 TGTGCCAGCAGCTCCGGACATAGAGGTGCCTACGAGCAGTACTTC CASSSGHRGAYEQYF
TRBJ1-2 - TRBD1 TRBV9 TGTGCCAGCAGCGTGATCCCCGGGACAGGCCCATCCGGCTACACCTTC CASSVIPGTGPSGYTF
TRBJ2-1 - TRBD2 TRBV20-1 TGCAGTGCTAGACTAGCGGGGGGATACGATGAGCAGTTCTTC CSARLAGGYDEQFF
TRBJ2-4 many - TRBV11-1 TGTGCCAGCAGCTTCGGAGGGGTGGACATTCAGTACTTC CASSFGGVDIQYF
TRBJ2-7 - TRBD2 TRBV28 TGTGCCAGCAGTACCCTCATCGGGGGGTTAGCGGGAGGCCTTCCTTACGAGCAGTACTTC CASSTLIGGLAGGLPYEQYF
TRBJ2-1 - TRBD2 TRBV18 TGTGCCAGCTCGGTGACTAGCGGGAGTAATGATGAGCAGTTCTTC CASSVTSGSNDEQFF
TRBJ2-3 few - TRBV2 TGTGCCAGCATGGGACCCAACACAGATACGCAGTATTTT CASMGPNTDTQYF
TRBJ2-1 few TRBD1 TRBV5-6 TGTGCCAGCTCGGACAGGGGATCCTACAATGAGCAGTTCTTC CASSDRGSYNEQFF
TRBJ1-2 - TRBD1 TRBV10-3 TGTGCCATTCCAGGAGGGCAGGGGGTATCTAACTATGGCTACACCTTC CAIPGGQGVSNYGYTF
TRBJ2-7 - TRBD1 TRBV7-3 TGTGCCAGCAGCTTGGGCAGGGGGAACGAGCAGTACTTC CASSLGRGNEQYF
TRBJ2-3 - - TRBV11-2 TGTGCCAGCAGCTTAGTTGGGGCTAGGTCAGATACGCAGTATTTT CASSLVGARSDTQYF
TRBJ1-1 many - TRBV12-3/TRBV12-4 TGTGCCAGCAGGGTGGGGGGGCAGGCCCTTACTGAAGCTTTCTTT CASRVGGQALTEAFF
TRBJ1-2 many - TRBV19 TGTGCCAGTAGCCCTGACGCTTACTATGGCTACACCTTC CASSPDAYYGYTF
TRBJ2-7 many - TRBV15 TGTGCCACCAGCAGAGACGGGACACCGGGTGTCCGGGAGCAGTACTTC CATSRDGTPGVREQYF
TRBJ2-7 many TRBD1 TRBV5-1 TGCGCCAGCAGCTTGGCTGGGACAGGAGCCTACGAGCAGTACTTC CASSLAGTGAYEQYF
TRBJ2-3 few TRBD1 TRBV18 TGTGCCAGCTCAACAGGGGCCACAGATACGCAGTATTTT CASSTGATDTQYF
TRBJ2-1 many TRBD2 TRBV28 TGTGCCAGCACCACAGCCGGGGGGGATGAGCAGTTCTTC CASTTAGGDEQFF
TRBJ1-2 few TRBD1 TRBV7-3 TGTGCCAGCAGCATCGACAGGGCTGGTGGCTACACCTTC CASSIDRAGGYTF
TRBJ1-5 - - TRBV6-5 TGTGCCAGCAGTTACGGGCAGGGGCAGCCCCAGCATTTT CASSYGQGQPQHF
TRBJ2-2 many - TRBV6-2/TRBV6-3 TGTGCCAGCATCGGACAGACAACGCTCACCGGGGAGCTGTTTTTT CASIGQTTLTGELFF
TRBJ1-2 - - TRBV3-1 TGTGCCAGCAGCCAAGTAAAGCTCGGAGGCTACACCTTC CASSQVKLGGYTF
TRBJ2-5 many TRBD1 TRBV9 TGTGCCACCCACAGCCCGGGACAGAGAGAGACCCAGTACTTC CATHSPGQRETQYF
TRBJ2-7 few - TRBV19 TGTGCCAGTAGTACCGGGACTGTATCCTACGAGCAGTACTTC CASSTGTVSYEQYF
TRBJ1-2 many - TRBV6-5 TGTGCCAGCAGTTACTCGGTGGGGCAGCTGAGCTATGGCTACACCTTC CASSYSVGQLSYGYTF
TRBJ1-1 - - TRBV20-1 TGCAGTCCCCATCTGGGGGACCTTGAAGCTTTCTTT CSPHLGDLEAFF
TRBJ2-1 many - TRBV27 TGTGCCAGCAGCTACGGGCGGGAGCAGTTCTTC CASSYGREQFF
TRBJ1-2 - - TRBV20-1 TGCAGTGTTAGAGGTTACTATGGCTACACCTTC CSVRGYYGYTF
TRBJ1-2 many TRBD1 TRBV10-3 TGTGCCATCAGATCACAGGGGGCGAATGGCTACACCTTC CAIRSQGANGYTF
TRBJ1-5 many - TRBV6-5 TGTGCCAGCAGCCCCCAGATGGCGGAGAGGAATCAGCCCCAGCATTTT CASSPQMAERNQPQHF
TRBJ1-1 - - TRBV10-3 TGTGCCATCAGTTTGGCGGGGGCTAGCAACACTGAAGCTTTCTTT CAISLAGASNTEAFF
TRBJ2-1 many TRBD2 TRBV10-3 TGTGCCATCAGTGATGGGGGGGTTTATAGCTACAATGAGCAGTTCTTC CAISDGGVYSYNEQFF
TRBJ1-2 few TRBD1 TRBV5-1 TGCGCCAGCAGCTTGAAGAGGACAGGGGGTTGGGGCTACACCTTC CASSLKRTGGWGYTF
TRBJ2-3 - - TRBV28 TGTGCCAGCAGTTTGGGGCAGGGTCGTCACACAGATACGCAGTATTTT CASSLGQGRHTDTQYF
TRBJ2-6 - - TRBV9 TGTGCCAGCAGCGTAGGCAGCTCTGGGACCAACGTCCTGACTTTC CASSVGSSGTNVLTF
TRBJ2-3 many - TRBV6-5 TGTGCCAGCAGTTACAGGGGGAGCGGCACAGATACGCAGTATTTT CASSYRGSGTDTQYF
TRBJ2-1 many TRBD2 TRBV9 TGTGCCAGCAGCGTAGTGGGCGGGGGACTGGAAGATGTCAATGAGCAGTTCTTC CASSVVGGGLEDVNEQFF
TRBJ1-1 - - TRBV28 TGTGCCAGCAGTTTGAATGAGGGGACTGGCACTGAAGCTTTCTTT CASSLNEGTGTEAFF
TRBJ1-5 many - TRBV12-3/TRBV12-4 TGTGCCAGCAGTTTAAGGGGGGGAAGGCAGCCCCAGCATTTT CASSLRGGRQPQHF